The 25 T cell receptor beta chains reported below all come from one sample, sequenced in a study of cytomegalovirus exposure and HLA in healthy donors. The primer mix had 60 Vbeta and 13 Jbeta primers. This table comes from immunoSEQ multiplex PCR, and its TCRdb copy is limited to in-frame clones, with some not included. The table includes around 37,000 clones, about 80% detected once. The sample taken for sequencing was PBMCs. The receptors here all came from a woman aged 18-35 years in good health and CMV-seropositive.

This clone is a singleton in its sample. The chain joins TRBV6-1 to TRBJ1-5, with D maybe TRBD1 (5 bases). Per germline, CDR1 MNHNS and CDR2 SASEGT. V lost 7 bases and J lost 7, with 20 bases in between. The CDR3 is 15 residues long. The CDR3 here is CASMVAYRSGQPQHF. Written as DNA, the CDR3 is TGTGCCAGCATGGTGGCCTACAGGTCAGGCCAGCCCCAGCATTTT.

The chain is built from TRBV20-1 and TRBJ2-1; D might be TRBD1 (5 bases). CDR3 length: 11 residues. CDR1 DFQATT and CDR2 SNEGSKA come from the germline V gene (reference sequence). V dropped 7 bases and J dropped 8 bases, with 12 bases sitting between them. CDR3 region: CSVRTRDEQFF. The CDR3 coding sequence is TGCAGTGTCCGGACCAGGGATGAGCAGTTCTTC.

The V gene is TRBV7-9, the J gene TRBJ1-1; 8 nucleotides align to TRBD1. The CDR3 spans 14 residues. J lost 3 bases, V lost 7 bases, and 7 bases had no gene match. The germline V gene encodes CDR1 SEHNR and CDR2 FQNEAQ (reference sequence). CDR3 coding DNA: TGTGCCAGCACCAAGACAGGGGTGGACACTGAAGCTTTCTTT. This encodes CASTKTGVDTEAFF.

With regard to this clone: The sample contains more than one DNA sequence encoding this CDR3. The chain recombines TRBV6-5 with TRBJ2-5; a possible D gene is TRBD1 (6 bases). Germline V gives CDR1 MNHEY, CDR2 SVGAGI. This CDR3 has 13 residues. Trimming removed 5 bases from V and 5 bases from J, with 12 bases in between. CDR3 sequence: CASSTGYGETQYF. In DNA form, the CDR3 reads TGTGCCAGCAGTACAGGGTACGGTGAGACCCAGTACTTC.

The chain couples TRBV5-4 to TRBJ2-1; D may be TRBD2 (7 bases). Per the germline V gene, CDR1 is SGHNT and CDR2 is YYREEE (reference sequence). The CDR3 totals 14 residues. Trimming pared 4 bases from V and 7 bases from J, leaving 15 bases between. The CDR3 loop reads CASSGGGARNEQFF. CDR3 coding DNA: TGTGCCAGCAGCGGAGGGGGGGCGCGGAATGAGCAGTTCTTC.

The V and J genes are TRBV30 and TRBJ2-7, with 7 bases aligning to TRBD1. The CDR3 spans 12 residues. Trimming cost V 3 bases and J 6 bases; bases outside gene matches: 5. Germline V gives CDR1 GTSNPN, CDR2 SVGIG (reference sequence). In nucleotides, the CDR3 is TGTGCCTGGAGCCGAGGGGGCGCCGAGCAGTACTTC. Encoded protein: CAWSRGGAEQYF.

The chain couples TRBV10-3 to TRBJ1-2; 8 nucleotides align to TRBD1. This CDR3 is built from 14 residues. V lost 3 bases to trimming and J lost 2 bases; unmatched junction nucleotides: 2. Germline CDR1 is ENHRY and CDR2 is SYGVKD. The CDR3 region has the DNA TGTGCCATCAGTGATCAGGGGGCGAACTATGGCTACACCTTC. This sequence encodes CAISDQGANYGYTF.

CDR3 region: CASSQFGGPGNEQFF. The CDR3 DNA reads TGTGCCAGCAGCCAATTCGGGGGGCCGGGCAATGAGCAGTTCTTC. The V gene is TRBV14, the J gene TRBJ2-1; tentatively, D is TRBD2 (7 bases). This CDR3 has 15 residues. Germline CDR1 SGHDN, CDR2 FVKESK. The V gene lost 2 bases and the J gene lost 6 bases, with 14 bases spanning the gap. The entire variable domain, with the rest obtained from reference TRBV14 and TRBJ2-1, is as follows: EAGVTQFPSHSVIEKGQTVTLRCDPISGHDNLYWYRRVMGKEIKFLLHFVKESKQDESGMPNNRFLAERTGGTYSTLKVQPAELEDSGVYFCASSQFGGPGNEQFFGPGTRLTVL.

This chain connects TRBV5-8 to TRBJ2-1; 10 nucleotides align to TRBD2. Trimming at V came to 0 bases and at J to 9 bases, leaving 9 bases not matched to a gene. CDR3 length: 16 residues. Germline values: CDR1 SGHTS, CDR2 YDEGEE. CDR3 bases: TGTGCCAGCAGCTTGGTTGCTAGCGGGAGAGGGATTGAGCAGTTCTTC. Its translation is CASSLVASGRGIEQFF. The full variable domain, rest sourced from reference TRBV5-8 and TRBJ2-1, is EAGVTQSPTHLIKTRGQQATLRCSPISGHTSVYWYQQALGLGLQFLLWYDEGEERNRGNFPPRFSGRQFPNYSSELNVNALELEDSALYLCASSLVASGRGIEQFFGPGTRLTVL.

The rearrangement links TRBV30 to TRBJ2-7; tentative D call: TRBD1 (6 bases). V dropped 4 bases and J dropped 4 bases, with 14 bases sitting between them. Germline-derived CDR1 and CDR2 are GTSNPN and SVGIG (reference sequence). This CDR3 has 13 amino acids. Here the CDR3 reads CAWKQGISYEQYF. The CDR3 DNA reads TGTGCCTGGAAACAGGGTATCTCATACGAGCAGTACTTC.

This clone was seen only a few times. The rearrangement links TRBV28 to TRBJ2-2, with D maybe TRBD1 (5 bases). Trimming removed 6 bases at V and 2 bases at J, with 25 bases between. Germline V lookup: CDR1 MDHEN, CDR2 SYDVKM. This CDR3 region has 19 residues. The CDR3 is CASRGEDRVRGSNTGELFF. The DNA of the CDR3 is TGTGCCAGCAGAGGGGAAGACCGGGTTAGAGGTTCTAACACCGGGGAGCTGTTTTTT.

The gene calls are TRBV9 and TRBJ1-1; D is undetermined. This CDR3 has 13 residues. Trimming took off 1 base at V and 2 bases at J, with 6 bases between the two ends. The germline CDR1 and CDR2 sequences are SGDLS and YYNGEE. In DNA, the CDR3 is TGTGCCAGCAGCGTATCAGATAACACTGAAGCTTTCTTT. Translation: CASSVSDNTEAFF.

The chain combines TRBV7-8 with TRBJ1-6; D ambiguous. V was trimmed by 1 base and J by 10 bases, leaving 26 bases between them. The CDR3 has 19 amino acids. Germline V gene lookup returns CDR1 SGHVS and CDR2 FQNEAQ. The CDR3 region is CASSLDRQATYLLDSPLHF. The CDR3 DNA sequence: TGTGCCAGCAGCTTAGATCGGCAGGCCACCTACCTTTTAGACTCACCCCTCCACTTT.

The chain combines TRBV18 with TRBJ2-1; TRBD2 matches 9 bases. The CDR3 totals 16 residues. V lost 1 base, J lost 5 bases, and 6 bases stayed unmatched. Germline V gene lookup returns CDR1 KGHSH and CDR2 LQKENI. CDR3 in amino acids: CASSPLGTSRNNEQFF. As DNA, the CDR3 is TGTGCCAGCTCACCACTGGGGACTAGCCGAAACAATGAGCAGTTCTTC. Variable domain in full (rest from reference TRBV18 and TRBJ2-1): NAGVMQNPRHLVRRRGQEARLRCSPMKGHSHVYWYRQLPEEGLKFMVYLQKENIIDESGMPKERFSAEFPKEGPSILRIQQVVRGDSAAYFCASSPLGTSRNNEQFFGPGTRLTVL.

The V and J genes are TRBV7-9 and TRBJ1-1; 7 bases are shared with TRBD1. Per the germline V gene, CDR1 is SEHNR and CDR2 is FQNEAQ (reference sequence). The CDR3 sequence is 12 residues long. The V and J ends lost 5 bases and 11 bases, in that order; junction bases with no gene match: 8. The CDR3 region is CASSATGWEAFF. CDR3 DNA: TGTGCCAGCAGCGCGACAGGGTGGGAGGCTTTCTTT. Full variable domain (outside the CDR3, taken from reference TRBV7-9 and TRBJ1-1): DTGVSQNPRHKITKRGQNVTFRCDPISEHNRLYWYRQTLGQGPEFLTYFQNEAQLEKSRLLSDRFSAERPKGSFSTLEIQRTEQGDSAMYLCASSATGWEAFFGQGTRLTVV.

The chain has TRBV7-8 and TRBJ2-7, with 9 positions matching TRBD1. The CDR3 totals 14 residues. V shed 4 bases, J shed 6 bases, and the junction held 7 bases outside the gene matches. CDR1 SGHVS and CDR2 FQNEAQ come from the germline V gene. Written as DNA, the CDR3 is TGTGCCAGCAGCTCCCGGGACAGGGCTCTCGAGCAGTACTTC. Translating gives CASSSRDRALEQYF.

The V call is TRBV7-9, the J call TRBJ2-1; a weak D match, TRBD2 (5 bases). The length of the CDR3 is 15 residues. V lost 5 bases and J 1 base, leaving 12 bases between the germline ends. Germline lookup yields CDR1 SEHNR and CDR2 FQNEAQ (reference sequence). The CDR3 DNA reads as TGTGCCAGCAGCCCCCGGTCGGGGTCCTACAATGAGCAGTTCTTC. Its translation is CASSPRSGSYNEQFF. The whole variable domain, remainder taken from reference TRBV7-9 and TRBJ2-1, is DTGVSQNPRHKITKRGQNVTFRCDPISEHNRLYWYRQTLGQGPEFLTYFQNEAQLEKSRLLSDRFSAERPKGSFSTLEIQRTEQGDSAMYLCASSPRSGSYNEQFFGPGTRLTVL.

The chain couples TRBV19 to TRBJ2-3, with D possibly being TRBD2 (7 bases). Germline loops: CDR1 LNHDA, CDR2 SQIVND (reference sequence). This CDR3 comprises 14 residues. V lost 6 bases, J lost 4 bases, and 14 bases lay in between. CDR3 bases: TGTGCCAGTAGACTAGGGGGGGCCGCAGATACGCAGTATTTT. The encoded protein is CASRLGGAADTQYF.

The chain couples TRBV11-2 to TRBJ1-3; D perhaps matches TRBD1 (6 bases). This CDR3 has 16 amino acids. V was shortened by 4 bases and J by 2 bases, with 15 bases between the two germline ends. Germline V lookup: CDR1 SGHAT, CDR2 FQNNGV. The CDR3 spells CASSSLMKGAGNTIYF. The CDR3 nucleotides read TGTGCCAGCAGCTCGCTCATGAAGGGGGCTGGAAACACCATATATTTT.

Turning to this clone: The junction departs from germline at one end; a sequencing error may be responsible. V usage is TRBV7-2 and J usage is TRBJ1-3; 7 positions agree with TRBD1. Per germline, CDR1 SGHTA and CDR2 FQGNSA. This CDR3 contains 17 residues. Written as DNA, the CDR3 is TGTGCCAACAGCTTAGGGTCAGGGGGTCACTCTGGAAACACCATATATTTT. It encodes CANSLGSGGHSGNTIYF.

Here the CDR3 reads CASRSGSTDTQYF. In nucleotides, the CDR3 is TGTGCCAGTAGGAGCGGAAGCACAGATACGCAGTATTTT. The chain joins TRBV19 to TRBJ2-3; D might be TRBD2 (5 bases). CDR1 and CDR2 from the germline V gene are LNHDA and SQIVND (reference sequence). This CDR3 has 13 amino acids. The V and J ends lost 6 bases and 0 bases respectively, with 7 bases between them.

The CDR3 DNA is TGTGCCAGCAGCTTAATCCCAAACCTAGGAGGCGGCTACACCTTC. It codes for CASSLIPNLGGGYTF. The chain combines TRBV7-3 with TRBJ1-2; D ambiguous. CDR3 length: 15 amino acids. Per germline, CDR1 SGHTA and CDR2 FQGTGA. V lost 1 base and J 8 bases, leaving 17 bases between the germline ends.

This chain links TRBV28 with TRBJ2-5; possible D gene TRBD1, 5 bases. The end of the DNA aligns better with TRBJ2-7, so the J call may be wrong. Germline V gene lookup returns CDR1 MDHEN and CDR2 SYDVKM. The CDR3 length is 14 residues. The CDR3 region is CASSLAGSAYEQYF. The CDR3 nucleotides read TGTGCCAGCAGTTTGGCAGGGTCAGCCTACGAGCAGTACTTC.

This chain connects TRBV7-9 to TRBJ1-2; D not resolved. The CDR3 extends over 15 amino acids. Per the germline V gene, CDR1 is SEHNR and CDR2 is FQNEAQ (reference sequence). Between the trimmed V and J ends, which lost 1 base and 4 bases, there was a span of 13 bases. The CDR3 here is CASSLGGALSYGYTF. DNA of the CDR3: TGTGCCAGCAGCTTAGGGGGAGCCCTTTCCTATGGCTACACCTTC.

This rearrangement joins TRBV5-1 to TRBJ2-3; perhaps TRBD2 as D (7 bases). Germline V lookup: CDR1 SGHRS, CDR2 YFSETQ. The CDR3 loop spans 15 amino acids. V was trimmed by 0 bases and J by 6 bases, leaving 14 bases between them. The CDR3 here is CASSLVWGGADTQYF. The CDR3 DNA reads as TGCGCCAGCAGCTTGGTTTGGGGGGGGGCTGATACGCAGTATTTT. Together with reference TRBV5-1 and TRBJ2-3, the CDR3 gives the full variable domain: KAGVTQTPRYLIKTRGQQVTLSCSPISGHRSVSWYQQTPGQGLQFLFEYFSETQRNKGNFPGRFSGRQFSNSRSEMNVSTLELGDSALYLCASSLVWGGADTQYFGPGTRLTVL.